What follows describes a single TCR beta chain. The antigen remains undetermined. These data come from a study of OX40 agonist ivuxolimab in advanced cancers. Looking at the study overall: An agonistic anti-OX40 (CD134) antibody, ivuxolimab, was used to treat the patients.

This CDR3 has 16 amino acids. V dropped 4 bases and J dropped 2 bases, with 18 bases sitting between them. Germline CDR1 reads SGHNT; CDR2 reads YYREEE (reference sequence). Study observations and caveats: With doses of 0.1 to 3.0 mg/kg, CD4+ and CD8+ blood T cells had undergone clonal expansion by week 6. The study found that CD8+ T cells averaged more expanded clones than CD4+.

Assay: immunoSEQ multiplex PCR; the TCRdb copy retains only in-frame clones and omits some. The sample consists of roughly 70,000 clones, roughly 80% of them appearing once. The sample in question was CD4+ or CD8+ T cells sorted from blood, obtained in a trial of the OX40 agonist ivuxolimab. The source of this sequence is an adult with an advanced solid tumor such as melanoma, head and neck, liver or kidney cancer. The chain recombines TRBV5-4 with TRBJ2-5; TRBD1 is a possible D gene (6 bases). The CDR3 DNA follows: TGTGCCAGCAGCACAGTCAACAGGGTTACACAAGAGACCCAGTACTTC. It yields the protein CASSTVNRVTQETQYF. The variable domain in full, with the rest retrieved from reference TRBV5-4 and TRBJ2-5, is ETGVTQSPTHLIKTRGQQVTLRCSSQSGHNTVSWYQQALGQGPQFIFQYYREEENGRGNFPPRFSGLQFPNYSSELNVNALELDDSALYLCASSTVNRVTQETQYFGPGTRLLVL.